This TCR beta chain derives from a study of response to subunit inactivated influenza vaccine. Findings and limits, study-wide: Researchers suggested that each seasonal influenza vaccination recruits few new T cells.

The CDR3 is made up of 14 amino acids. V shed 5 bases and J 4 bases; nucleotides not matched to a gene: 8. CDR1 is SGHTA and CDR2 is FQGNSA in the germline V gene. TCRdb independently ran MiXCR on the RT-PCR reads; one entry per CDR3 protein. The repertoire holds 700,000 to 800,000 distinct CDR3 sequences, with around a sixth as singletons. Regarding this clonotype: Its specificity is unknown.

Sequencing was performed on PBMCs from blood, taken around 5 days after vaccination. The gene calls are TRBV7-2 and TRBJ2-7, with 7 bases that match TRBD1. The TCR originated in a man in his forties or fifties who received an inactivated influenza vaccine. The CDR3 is CASSLSGTEYEQYF. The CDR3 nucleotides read TGTGCCAGCAGCCTGTCCGGGACAGAGTACGAGCAGTACTTC.